This T cell receptor (beta chain) was documented in a study of blood T cell repertoires in COVID-19. Study in general: Spain, Italy and the United States supplied samples that represented acute and convalescent COVID-19.

Only in-frame clones appear in the TCRdb table, and some are missing; sequencing was by immunoSEQ multiplex PCR. The sample carries under 300,000 clones, about four fifths recorded once. This CDR3 is 17 amino acids long. Germline lookup yields CDR1 SGHAT and CDR2 FQNNGV. The V end was cut by 1 base, the J end by 3 bases, with 15 bases between. V gene TRBV11-2 combines with J gene TRBJ1-4; D perhaps matches TRBD1 (6 bases). The material sequenced was peripheral blood. The origin of this receptor is a woman aged 45-59 years who had recovered from COVID-19. In nucleotides, the CDR3 is TGTGCCAGCAGCTTAGGGACAGCAGGCGTACCTAATGAAAAACTGTTTTTT. This codes for CASSLGTAGVPNEKLFF.